Following are 30 T cell receptor beta chains from one sample sequenced in a study of lymphopenia after photon versus proton radiotherapy. The assay was immunoSEQ multiplex PCR, and TCRdb's table has in-frame clones only and misses some. Seen here are approximately 170,000 clones, approximately 90% observed once, and the top ten hold approximately 4.6%. The source was peripheral blood, collected from a patient treated with photon-based radiotherapy. These receptors all come from a man aged 45 to 65 with gastric cancer.

The rearrangement joins TRBV6-5 to TRBJ2-1; 11 bases line up with TRBD1. Germline V gene data show CDR1 as MNHEY and CDR2 as SVGAGI. The CDR3 extends over 15 amino acids. Trimming removed 5 bases from V and 6 bases from J; junction bases left unmatched: 6. CDR3 DNA sequence: TGTGCCAGCAGTCCAGCCGGGACAGGGGGCAATGAGCAGTTCTTC. Protein: CASSPAGTGGNEQFF.

CDR3 region: CASRSGTSGGRLYF. The CDR3 DNA reads TGTGCAAGTCGTTCCGGGACTAGCGGGGGTCGCCTGTACTTC. The chain employs TRBV12-2 and TRBJ2-7; the table's D gene call, TRBD2, was not cross checked with the DNA. TRBV12-2 is a listed pseudogene. The CDR3 is 14 residues long.

This clone is a singleton in its sample. The CDR3 DNA reads as TGTGCCAGCAGTGAAAAGGTCTCTGGGGCCAACGTCCTGACTTTC. Amino acids: CASSEKVSGANVLTF. The rearrangement uses TRBV2 and TRBJ2-6; unclear D gene. V lost 2 bases and J 0 bases, leaving 5 bases between the germline ends. CDR1 and CDR2 from the germline V gene are SNHLY and FYNNEI. This CDR3 comprises 15 residues.

The genes are TRBV30 and TRBJ2-7; no definite D call. Trimming removed 5 bases at V and 4 bases at J, with 6 bases between. The CDR3 contains 10 residues. CDR1 GTSNPN and CDR2 SVGIG come from the germline V gene (reference sequence). Written as DNA, the CDR3 is TGTGCCTGGTCCAGTTACGAGCAGTACTTC. It translates to CAWSSYEQYF.

V gene TRBV10-3 combines with J gene TRBJ2-7, with TRBD2 matching over 14 bases. Per the germline V gene, CDR1 is ENHRY and CDR2 is SYGVKD. The CDR3 covers 14 residues. V shed 5 bases and J 7 bases; nucleotides not matched to a gene: 4. The CDR3 loop reads CAISKTSGRAEQYF. The CDR3, as DNA: TGTGCCATCAGTAAGACTAGCGGGAGGGCGGAGCAGTACTTC.

V gene TRBV6-6 combines with J gene TRBJ1-3, with 7 bases lining up with TRBD1. Trimming took 5 bases from V and 4 from J; bases not matched to a gene: 5. This CDR3 is built from 14 residues. Germline assignment: CDR1 MNHNY and CDR2 SVGAGI (reference sequence). CDR3 coding DNA: TGTGCCAGCAGTCGGGACAGCGCGGGAAACACCATATATTTT. Translating it yields CASSRDSAGNTIYF.

The gene calls are TRBV5-4 and TRBJ2-3; D unresolved. The CDR3 is 13 residues long. Germline lookup yields CDR1 SGHNT and CDR2 YYREEE (reference sequence). V was cut by 0 bases and J by 3 bases, with 5 bases left in between. The CDR3 here is CASSLVATDTQYF. CDR3 nucleotide sequence: TGTGCCAGCAGCTTGGTCGCTACAGATACGCAGTATTTT.

The rearrangement uses TRBV7-8 and TRBJ2-2; TRBD1 or TRBD2 may be the D gene (5 bases each). Germline loops: CDR1 SGHVS, CDR2 FQNEAQ. Trimming cost V 5 bases and J 7 bases, with 20 bases left between them. This CDR3 has 16 residues. DNA of the CDR3: TGTGCCAGCAGCCCCCGTCGGGACGGGATAGGCGGGGAGCTGTTTTTT. Protein: CASSPRRDGIGGELFF.

The J gene is TRBJ2-3, the V gene TRBV4-1, with D unclear. CDR3 length equals 18 residues. The ends were cut back, 0 bases at V and 2 bases at J, with 18 bases in the middle. Germline V lookup: CDR1 MGHRA, CDR2 YSYEKL. The CDR3 loop is CASSQDGYRVLFTDTQYF. The CDR3 nucleotides read TGCGCCAGCAGCCAAGATGGGTATCGGGTACTGTTCACAGATACGCAGTATTTT.

The table lists this clone with a count of one. This chain uses TRBV30 with TRBJ1-1, with 10 bases matching TRBD1. Germline CDR1 reads GTSNPN; CDR2 reads SVGIG (reference sequence). The V gene end was trimmed by 6 bases and the J gene end by 3 bases; junction bases not matched to a gene: 7. The CDR3 spans 14 residues. CDR3 DNA sequence: TGTGCCTGCATCCCCGGGACAGGGGACACTGAAGCTTTCTTT. Translation gives CACIPGTGDTEAFF.

The CDR3 bases are TGTGCCTGGGCTCGACCCGGGGGGAGCGGCACTGAAGCTTTCTTT. Protein product: CAWARPGGSGTEAFF. The chain has TRBV30 and TRBJ1-1; D possibly corresponds to TRBD1 (5 bases). V lost 5 bases and J 4 bases, leaving 20 bases between the germline ends. The CDR3 runs 15 residues. Germline CDR1 is GTSNPN and CDR2 is SVGIG (reference sequence).

The CDR3 sequence is CASSLVVGGNEKLFF. The CDR3 DNA is TGTGCCAGCAGCTTAGTAGTCGGCGGTAATGAAAAACTGTTTTTT. The rearrangement uses TRBV7-2 and TRBJ1-4; D not certain. Germline V gene data show CDR1 as SGHTA and CDR2 as FQGNSA. The length of the CDR3 is 15 residues. V was clipped by 1 base and J by 4 bases, with 10 bases between them.

The chain links TRBV18 to TRBJ2-1; D is ambiguous. Germline lookup yields CDR1 KGHSH and CDR2 LQKENI. The V gene lost 3 bases and the J gene lost 1 base, with 10 bases spanning the gap. This CDR3 is 15 amino acids long. CDR3 loop: CASSPYHGSYNEQFF. CDR3 DNA: TGTGCCAGCTCACCCTACCATGGATCCTACAATGAGCAGTTCTTC.

The chain employs TRBV27 and TRBJ2-1; 8 bases line up with TRBD2. CDR3 length: 15 amino acids. Germline V gene data show CDR1 as MNHEY and CDR2 as SMNVEV (reference sequence). Germline trimming cut 3 bases from V and 3 bases from J; bases unmatched to any gene: 4. As DNA, the CDR3 is TGTGCCAGCAGTTTCAGTAGCGGGGTCTACAATGAGCAGTTCTTC. It encodes CASSFSSGVYNEQFF.

The CDR3 nucleotides are TGCGCCAGCAGCTTGACTAGCGGGAGCTCGGAGCAGTTCTTC. It codes for CASSLTSGSSEQFF. The chain joins TRBV5-1 to TRBJ2-1; TRBD2 aligns across 11 bases. V lost 1 base, J lost 10 bases, and 4 bases stayed unmatched. CDR1 is SGHRS and CDR2 is YFSETQ in the germline V gene. CDR3 length: 14 residues.

The chain is built from TRBV19 and TRBJ1-5; a possible D gene is TRBD1 (5 bases). V lost 5 bases and J 4 bases, leaving 12 bases between the germline ends. Germline assignment: CDR1 LNHDA and CDR2 SQIVND (reference sequence). This CDR3 region has 14 residues. The CDR3 sequence: CASSPGTWNQPQHF. CDR3 in DNA: TGTGCCAGTAGTCCGGGGACGTGGAATCAGCCCCAGCATTTT.

The rearrangement uses TRBV30 and TRBJ1-6, with D possibly TRBD1 on 5 matching bases. The CDR3 is 16 amino acids. V was cut by 0 bases and J by 5 bases, with 14 bases left in between. From germline, CDR1 is GTSNPN and CDR2 SVGIG (reference sequence). The CDR3 nucleotides read TGTGCCTGGAGTGTAAAGGGGAGAGGCGATAATTCACCCCTCCACTTT. Protein: CAWSVKGRGDNSPLHF.

The chain has TRBV20-1 and TRBJ2-7; 7 bases match TRBD2. The CDR3 totals 11 residues. With V trimmed by 6 bases and J by 6 bases, 5 bases remained unmatched. Germline values: CDR1 DFQATT, CDR2 SNEGSKA (reference sequence). The CDR3 DNA follows: TGCAGTGCCTCACTAGCGTTCGAGCAGTACTTC. Amino acid sequence: CSASLAFEQYF.

The rearrangement links TRBV19 to TRBJ2-7; 9 bases align to TRBD1. This CDR3 spans 14 amino acids. Germline V gene data show CDR1 as LNHDA and CDR2 as SQIVND (reference sequence). With V trimmed by 5 bases and J by 5 bases, 7 bases remained unmatched. The CDR3 DNA reads as TGTGCCAGTAGTGGTTGGGACAGGGCCCACGAGCAGTACTTC. It specifies CASSGWDRAHEQYF.

V usage is TRBV2 and J usage is TRBJ2-7; D remains ambiguous. Germline V gene data show CDR1 as SNHLY and CDR2 as FYNNEI. The ends were cut back, 1 base at V and 4 bases at J, with 5 bases in the middle. The CDR3 spans 12 residues. The CDR3 spells CASSEGPYEQYF. CDR3 bases: TGTGCCAGCAGTGAAGGTCCGTACGAGCAGTACTTC.

J is TRBJ1-6 and V is TRBV7-2; D is possibly TRBD1 (6 bases). The ends were cut back, 4 bases at V and 15 bases at J, with 16 bases in the middle. Germline V gene sequence: CDR1 SGHTA, CDR2 FQGNSA. The CDR3 is 13 residues long. For the CDR3, the DNA is TGTGCCAGCAGCTCAGGGGCAGGAAGGGACCTCCACTTT. Translating it yields CASSSGAGRDLHF.

The CDR3 DNA follows: TGTGCCAGCTCGCCGTCAGACAGGAACACTGAAGCTTTCTTT. It translates to CASSPSDRNTEAFF. The chain links TRBV18 to TRBJ1-1; D might be TRBD1 (5 bases). V lost 6 bases, J lost 1 base, and 12 bases lay in between. The CDR3 covers 14 residues. The germline gives CDR1 KGHSH, CDR2 LQKENI.

The rearrangement joins TRBV7-9 to TRBJ1-1; D is perhaps TRBD1 (5 bases). Trimming removed 5 bases from V and 4 bases from J, with 11 bases in between. The germline gives CDR1 SEHNR, CDR2 FQNEAQ (reference sequence). This CDR3 comprises 13 residues. CDR3 sequence: CASSHPGTTEAFF. Here the CDR3 DNA reads TGTGCCAGCAGCCACCCAGGGACCACTGAAGCTTTCTTT.

The chain joins TRBV6-1 to TRBJ1-4, with 8 bases fitting TRBD1. Germline V lookup: CDR1 MNHNS, CDR2 SASEGT. The CDR3 is 15 amino acids. Germline trimming cut 5 bases from V and 7 bases from J; bases unmatched to any gene: 9. This CDR3 reads CASSKDRVKSEKLFF. The CDR3 nucleotides are TGTGCCAGCAGTAAGGACAGGGTCAAGTCTGAAAAACTGTTTTTT.

This clone occurred once. One junction end disagrees with the germline gene, perhaps due to a read error. The chain joins TRBV18 to TRBJ2-5; 10 positions agree with TRBD2. The germline V gene encodes CDR1 KGHSH and CDR2 LQKENI. The CDR3 has 14 amino acids. The CDR3 DNA sequence: TGTGCCAGCTCACCACCTTGGCCTAGCGGGAGTGGTAACTTC. Its protein is CASSPPWPSGSGNF.

V is TRBV4-2 and J is TRBJ2-2, with D tentatively TRBD2 (6 bases). The CDR3 runs to 19 residues. CDR1 and CDR2 (germline): LGHNA, YNFKEQ. Trimming left V 1 base short and J 5 bases short, with 23 bases between. The DNA of the CDR3 is TGTGCCAGCAGCCAAGCACAAGGCTGGGGAGGTGGAAATACCGGGGAGCTGTTTTTT. Encoded protein: CASSQAQGWGGGNTGELFF.

V and J are TRBV28 and TRBJ2-3; D remains unclear. CDR1 and CDR2 from the germline V gene are MDHEN and SYDVKM. This CDR3 comprises 16 residues. Trimming took off 1 base at V and 4 bases at J, with 15 bases between the two ends. The CDR3 sequence is CASSLSYVKDADTQYF. CDR3 bases: TGTGCCAGCAGTTTATCCTACGTAAAGGATGCAGATACGCAGTATTTT. Filled out from reference TRBV28 and TRBJ2-3, the complete variable domain reads DVKVTQSSRYLVKRTGEKVFLECVQDMDHENMFWYRQDPGLGLRLIYFSYDVKMKEKGDIPEGYSVSREKKERFSLILESASTNQTSMYLCASSLSYVKDADTQYFGPGTRLTVL.

V gene TRBV25-1 combines with J gene TRBJ1-2; 7 nucleotides line up with TRBD1. The CDR3 is 14 amino acids. V lost 4 bases and J lost 6; bases outside the gene matches: 8. Per the germline V gene, CDR1 is MGHDK and CDR2 is SYGVNS. The CDR3 sequence: CASSAPGQLDGYTF. The CDR3 nucleotides are TGTGCCAGCAGTGCCCCGGGACAGCTAGATGGCTACACCTTC.

The chain is built from TRBV5-1 and TRBJ2-2, with 9 bases aligning to TRBD2. V lost 5 bases and J lost 4; bases outside the gene matches: 9. This CDR3 is 16 amino acids long. Germline V gene data show CDR1 as SGHRS and CDR2 as YFSETQ. The CDR3 nucleotides are TGCGCCAGCAGAGGTAACGGACTAGCGTCCACCGGGGAGCTGTTTTTT. Translating it yields CASRGNGLASTGELFF.

This clone was seen a single time. J is TRBJ2-1 and V is TRBV28; TRBD2 aligns across 14 bases. Unmatched junction bases numbered 12, after V lost 6 bases and J lost 8 bases. The CDR3 consists of 17 residues. Germline CDR1 MDHEN, CDR2 SYDVKM. CDR3 bases: TGTGCCAGCAGCACTCCGACTAGCGGGAGGGGAGGCGATGAGCAGTTCTTC. Its protein product is CASSTPTSGRGGDEQFF.